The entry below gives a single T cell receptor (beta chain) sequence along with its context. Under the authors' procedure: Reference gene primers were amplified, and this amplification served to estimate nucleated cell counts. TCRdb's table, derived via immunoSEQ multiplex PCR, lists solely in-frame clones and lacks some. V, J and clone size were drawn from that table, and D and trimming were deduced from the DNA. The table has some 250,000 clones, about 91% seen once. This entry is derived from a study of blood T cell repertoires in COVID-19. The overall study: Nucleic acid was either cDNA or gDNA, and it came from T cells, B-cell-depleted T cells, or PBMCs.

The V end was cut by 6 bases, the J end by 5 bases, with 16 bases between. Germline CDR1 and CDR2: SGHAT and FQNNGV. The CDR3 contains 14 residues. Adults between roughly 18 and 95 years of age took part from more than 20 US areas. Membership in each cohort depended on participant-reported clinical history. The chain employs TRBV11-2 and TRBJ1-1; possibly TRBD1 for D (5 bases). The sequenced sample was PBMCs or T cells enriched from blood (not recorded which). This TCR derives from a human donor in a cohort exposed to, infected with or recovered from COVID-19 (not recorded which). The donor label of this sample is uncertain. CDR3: CASRSGGLLTEAFF. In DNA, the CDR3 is TGTGCCAGCAGATCCGGGGGGTTGTTAACTGAAGCTTTCTTT.